Listed below are T cell receptor beta chains from one sample, sequenced in a study of T cell responses to AZD1222 COVID-19 vaccine. Generated by immunoSEQ multiplex PCR, the TCRdb table keeps only in-frame clones and is missing some. This table holds about 140,000 clones, roughly 90% found once. This specimen consisted of peripheral blood, obtained on day 0 of AZD1222 vaccination. The receptors originated from an adult in good health. CDR3s include the opening cysteine and the closing phenylalanine or tryptophan. D genes are given only for firm matches. The size entry is marked missing in some rows and otherwise reads once, few, many or a size class.

>TRBV6-2/TRBV6-3|-|TRBJ2-7|-
CASSYTGFEQYF
TGTGCCAGCAGTTACACAGGGTTTGAGCAGTACTTC
>TRBV6-5|-|TRBJ2-1|-
CASSYRKQGNEQFF
TGTGCCAGCAGTTACCGAAAGCAGGGAAATGAGCAGTTCTTC
>TRBV7-8|TRBD1|TRBJ1-4|-
CASTSGTASTNEKLFF
TGTGCCAGCACTTCCGGGACAGCGTCAACTAATGAAAAACTGTTTTTT
>TRBV11-3|-|TRBJ2-7|-
CASSLGITSYEQYF
TGTGCCAGCAGCTTGGGCATAACCTCCTACGAGCAGTACTTC
>TRBV11-2|-|TRBJ2-5|-
CASSPSQETQYF
TGTGCCAGCAGCCCTTCCCAAGAGACCCAGTACTTC
>TRBV7-6|TRBD2|TRBJ2-1|-
CASSLEELASGEQFF
TGTGCCAGCAGCTTAGAGGAACTAGCTAGCGGTGAGCAGTTCTTC
>TRBV11-2|TRBD2|TRBJ2-5|-
CASSPPPRGAGETQYF
TGTGCCAGCAGCCCACCCCCGCGGGGGGCGGGAGAGACCCAGTACTTC
>TRBV6-6|TRBD1|TRBJ1-2|-
CASSAGTGPSYGYTF
TGTGCCAGCAGCGCCGGGACAGGCCCTTCCTATGGCTACACCTTC
>TRBV28|TRBD2|TRBJ2-3|-
CATSGGGADTQYF
TGTGCCACTTCGGGCGGGGGGGCAGATACGCAGTATTTT
>TRBV6-5|-|TRBJ2-3|-
CASSYSDTQYF
TGTGCCAGCAGTTACTCAGATACGCAGTATTTT
>TRBV4-3|-|TRBJ1-4|-
CASSQDRVLNEKLFF
TGCGCCAGCAGCCAAGACCGTGTCCTAAATGAAAAACTGTTTTTT
>TRBV4-3|-|TRBJ1-4|-
CASSPDGAMLFF
TGCGCCAGCAGCCCCGACGGGGCCATGCTGTTTTTT
>TRBV11-2|-|TRBJ2-7|-
CASSPRTYLGFEQYF
TGTGCCAGCAGCCCACGGACGTACTTGGGGTTCGAGCAGTACTTC
>TRBV5-6|-|TRBJ2-1|-
CASKSGLVDNEQFF
TGTGCCAGCAAAAGCGGCTTGGTGGACAATGAGCAGTTCTTC
>TRBV6-2/TRBV6-3|TRBD2|TRBJ2-3|-
CASSYVGSGVDTQYF
TGTGCCAGCAGTTACGTGGGTAGCGGGGTTGATACGCAGTATTTT
>TRBV19|-|TRBJ1-5|-
CASSPSYNQPQHF
TGTGCCAGTAGTCCCAGCTACAATCAGCCCCAGCATTTT
>TRBV7-3|-|TRBJ1-2|-
CASSLYPSANYGYTF
TGTGCCAGCAGCTTATACCCATCTGCTAACTATGGCTACACCTTC
>TRBV30|-|TRBJ1-3|-
CAWATLSGNTIYF
TGTGCCTGGGCGACACTCTCTGGAAACACCATATATTTT
>TRBV9|TRBD1|TRBJ1-1|-
CASSVEGAPYTEAFF
TGTGCCAGCAGCGTAGAGGGGGCGCCTTACACTGAAGCTTTCTTT
>TRBV2|-|TRBJ2-7|-
CASSVWGYEQYF
TGTGCCAGCAGTGTATGGGGATACGAGCAGTACTTC
>TRBV5-1|-|TRBJ1-1|-
CASGSTSDSEAFF
TGCGCCAGCGGCTCAACATCGGACAGTGAAGCTTTCTTT
>TRBV4-3|-|TRBJ1-2|once
CASSQDGGAGYGYTF
TGCGCCAGCAGCCAAGATGGCGGGGCTGGCTATGGCTACACCTTC
>TRBV28|TRBD1|TRBJ1-4|-
CASSAGTDYEKLFF
TGTGCCAGCAGTGCCGGGACAGACTATGAAAAACTGTTTTTT
>TRBV27|TRBD1|TRBJ1-1|-
CASSPRQGSRAFF
TGTGCCAGCAGTCCGAGACAGGGCTCGAGAGCTTTCTTT
>TRBV7-3|TRBD1|TRBJ1-6|few
CASSLMGQGNSPLHF
TGTGCCAGCAGCTTAATGGGACAGGGGAATTCACCCCTCCACTTT
>TRBV27|-|TRBJ2-5|-
CASSLSNGIGTQYF
TGTGCCAGCAGTTTATCGAACGGGATAGGGACCCAGTACTTC
>TRBV18|-|TRBJ1-5|-
CASSPPEGGNQPQHF
TGTGCCAGCTCACCACCGGAGGGGGGCAATCAGCCCCAGCATTTT
>TRBV28|TRBD1|TRBJ2-3|once
CASSLRGQGSTDTQYF
TGTGCCAGCAGTTTAAGGGGACAGGGGAGCACAGATACGCAGTATTTT
>TRBV24-1|-|TRBJ2-3|-
CATGALTDTQYF
TGTGCCACTGGGGCACTCACAGATACGCAGTATTTT
>TRBV24-1|TRBD1|TRBJ2-7|-
CATSDQGTGKAEQYF
TGTGCCACCAGTGATCAAGGGACAGGGAAAGCCGAGCAGTACTTC
>TRBV18|-|TRBJ1-1|once
CASSLQGNTEAFF
TGTGCCAGCTCATTACAGGGGAACACTGAAGCTTTCTTT
>TRBV11-2|-|TRBJ1-3|-
CASSLDTGLGNTIYF
TGTGCCAGCAGCTTAGATACAGGGCTAGGAAACACCATATATTTT
>TRBV27|-|TRBJ1-4|few
CASSLGGIYNEKLFF
TGTGCCAGCAGTTTGGGGGGAATTTATAATGAAAAACTGTTTTTT
>TRBV5-1|TRBD2|TRBJ2-2|-
CASSPGTTTGELFF
TGCGCCAGCAGCCCCGGGACTACCACCGGGGAGCTGTTTTTT
>TRBV15|-|TRBJ1-3|-
CATSRVQRDTGNTIYF
TGTGCCACCAGCAGAGTTCAGCGGGACACAGGAAACACCATATATTTT
>TRBV9|-|TRBJ2-7|-
CASSPLSGSYEQYF
TGTGCCAGCAGCCCCTTATCCGGCTCCTACGAGCAGTACTTC
>TRBV10-3|-|TRBJ2-1|-
CAISVVLQDEQFF
TGTGCCATCAGTGTCGTTCTACAGGATGAGCAGTTCTTC
>TRBV20-1|-|TRBJ2-4|-
CSALVDNIQYF
TGCAGTGCCCTGGTAGATAACATTCAGTACTTC
>TRBV11-1|-|TRBJ1-1|-
CASSTERRVVAFF
TGTGCCAGCAGCACAGAACGTCGGGTGGTGGCTTTCTTT
>TRBV21-1|-|TRBJ1-6|-
CASSKNPTGGTPRLYNSPLHF
TGTGCCAGCAGCAAAAATCCGACAGGGGGCACCCCGCGGTTATATAATTCACCCCTCCACTTT
>TRBV12-5|-|TRBJ2-2|-
CAPLMIARELFF
TGTGCTCCCCTGATGATAGCGAGGGAGCTGTTTTTT
>TRBV7-2|-|TRBJ1-1|-
CASSPDIRAFF
TGTGCCAGCAGCCCGGACATCCGGGCTTTCTTT
>TRBV11-1|TRBD2|TRBJ2-3|-
CASSPGGGTDTQYF
TGTGCCAGCAGCCCTGGGGGGGGCACAGATACGCAGTATTTT
>TRBV24-1|-|TRBJ2-7|-
CATSRTGTYEQYF
TGTGCCACCTCCCGGACGGGTACCTACGAGCAGTACTTC
>TRBV19|TRBD1|TRBJ2-7|-
CASSIGTGSLEQYF
TGTGCCAGTAGTATCGGGACAGGGAGCCTCGAGCAGTACTTC
>TRBV7-2|-|TRBJ2-1|-
CASSWALGEQFF
TGTGCCAGCAGCTGGGCCCTGGGTGAGCAGTTCTTC
>TRBV19|-|TRBJ1-5|-
CASRSRAGNQPQHF
TGTGCCAGTAGATCCAGGGCCGGCAATCAGCCCCAGCATTTT
>TRBV29-1|-|TRBJ1-2|once
CSVEWPGFYGYTF
TGCAGCGTTGAATGGCCGGGGTTCTATGGCTACACCTTC
>TRBV3-1/TRBV3-2|-|TRBJ1-2|few
CASSHLDGAPNGYTF
TGTGCCAGCAGCCATCTCGACGGAGCACCGAATGGCTACACCTTC
>TRBV7-2|-|TRBJ2-2|-
CASSLDSSWGGELFF
TGTGCCAGCAGCTTAGACTCTAGTTGGGGCGGGGAGCTGTTTTTT
>TRBV20-1|-|TRBJ2-7|-
CSASGGSVNEQYF
TGCAGTGCTAGTGGCGGCTCTGTGAACGAGCAGTACTTC
>TRBV9|TRBD2|TRBJ2-5|-
CASGGSGNSETQYF
TGTGCCAGCGGAGGGAGCGGGAATTCAGAGACCCAGTACTTC
>TRBV14|TRBD2|TRBJ2-1|-
CASTPTSGYNEQFF
TGTGCCAGCACCCCGACTAGCGGGTACAATGAGCAGTTCTTC
>TRBV9|TRBD2|TRBJ2-1|-
CASSTSGRVLNEQFF
TGTGCCAGCAGCACTAGCGGGAGGGTATTAAATGAGCAGTTCTTC
>TRBV5-1|-|TRBJ2-7|-
CASTISPGPTYEQYF
TGCGCCAGCACAATCTCACCGGGACCGACCTACGAGCAGTACTTC
>TRBV12-3/TRBV12-4|-|TRBJ2-6|-
CASSESGANVLTF
TGTGCCAGCAGTGAGTCTGGGGCCAACGTCCTGACTTTC
>TRBV7-3|TRBD2|TRBJ2-2|-
CASKEREATGELFF
TGTGCCAGCAAGGAGCGGGAGGCCACCGGGGAGCTGTTTTTT
>TRBV6-5|-|TRBJ1-6|-
CASSRDTGSALHF
TGTGCCAGCAGCCGGGACACCGGCTCGGCCCTCCACTTT